The 3 T cell receptor beta chains listed next were all sequenced from one sample in a study of CXCR3-negative and CXCR3-positive naive CD8 T cells. The authors made the TRB cDNA libraries by 5' RACE using UMI labels. TCRdb re-called the 5' RACE reads and shows each CDR3 protein once, DNA omitted. The sample table sets out about 43,000 distinct CDR3 sequences. Material for sequencing was memory CD8+ T cells from blood. The receptor set was obtained from a human donor in good health. Some clones in this sample may be carry-over from other donors' samples.

The V call is TRBV20-1, the J call TRBJ2-3; absent DNA, TCRdb's TRBD2 call cannot be checked. This CDR3 contains 18 residues. The germline gives CDR1 DFQATT, CDR2 SNEGSKA (reference sequence). The CDR3 here is CSACGLSSHMSSTDTQYF.

The J gene is TRBJ1-1, the V gene TRBV5-4; TCRdb lists TRBD1, though no DNA is available to test this call. CDR1 is SGHNT and CDR2 is YYREEE in the germline V gene (reference sequence). The CDR3 contains 12 residues. CDR3 region: CASSRDSVEAFF.

This sequence joins TRBV28 and TRBJ2-3; lacking DNA, the TRBD2 call made by TCRdb goes unchecked. The CDR3 is 16 amino acids. CDR1 is MDHEN and CDR2 is SYDVKM in the germline V gene. The CDR3 loop is CASSLLTSGISDTQYF.